The clone carrying this TCR beta chain was observed a handful of times. Clinical history as reported by participants underpinned cohort assignment. Donors in Cohort 3 counted as recovered after two negative PCRs, clearance, or symptom resolution. In the original workflow: Estimated nucleated cell counts came from reference gene primer amplification. The table came from immunoSEQ multiplex PCR; TCRdb's copy has only in-frame clones and leaves some out. V, J and clone size were drawn from that table, and D and trimming were deduced from the DNA. The sample lists 150,000 to 200,000 clones; roughly four fifths were seen once. CDR1 and CDR2 (germline): MDHEN, SYDVKM. This CDR3 comprises 15 residues. V shed 7 bases, J shed 4 bases, and the junction held 5 bases outside the gene matches. This specimen belongs to a study of blood T cell repertoires in COVID-19. Study-level background: T cells, B-cell-depleted T cells, or PBMCs supplied cDNA or gDNA.

The chain recombines TRBV28 with TRBJ1-6; TRBD1 aligns across 9 bases. The specimen was PBMCs or T cells enriched from blood (not recorded which). This sequence was found in a man aged 40-49 years who had recovered from COVID-19. The CDR3 sequence: CASTRDRAYNSPLHF. In nucleotides, the CDR3 is TGTGCCAGCACACGGGACAGGGCATATAATTCACCCCTCCACTTT.